The 32 T cell receptor beta chains reported below all come from one sample, sequenced in a study of identifying expanded T cells in peripheral blood. Measured with immunoSEQ multiplex PCR; TCRdb has only the in-frame clones, and not every one. The sample carries about 100,000 clones, around nine tenths recorded once. Sequenced input: blood. The source is a person aged 18 to 75 in good health.

This clone was seen a few times. The chain employs TRBV2 and TRBJ2-7, with D possibly being TRBD1 (5 bases). Trimming shortened V by 3 bases and J by 10 bases, and 10 bases separated the two germline ends. The CDR3 extends over 11 amino acids. Germline V gives CDR1 SNHLY, CDR2 FYNNEI. The CDR3 coding sequence is TGTGCCAGCAGTGAGGGGCCGGATCAGTACTTC. It is translated as CASSEGPDQYF. Full variable domain (remainder filled in from reference TRBV2 and TRBJ2-7): EPEVTQTPSHQVTQMGQEVILRCVPISNHLYFYWYRQILGQKVEFLVSFYNNEISEKSEIFDDQFSVERPDGSNFTLKIRSTKLEDSAMYFCASSEGPDQYFGPGTRLTVT.

The V call is TRBV7-9, the J call TRBJ2-1; D not resolved. Germline-derived CDR1 and CDR2 are SEHNR and FQNEAQ (reference sequence). This CDR3 contains 10 residues. The CDR3 DNA is TGTGCTACCCTCCGCAATGAGCAGTTCTTC. This codes for CATLRNEQFF.

This clone was seen a few times. The chain combines TRBV7-2 with TRBJ2-7; D possibly corresponds to TRBD1 (6 bases). CDR1 and CDR2 (germline): SGHTA, FQGNSA. With 4 bases removed from V and 3 bases from J, the gap between germline ends came to 10 bases. The CDR3 is made up of 13 amino acids. The CDR3 DNA is TGTGCCAGCAGCTCCCGCAGGGGCTACGAGCAGTACTTC. Translated, it gives CASSSRRGYEQYF. Full variable domain (remainder filled in from reference TRBV7-2 and TRBJ2-7): GAGVSQSPSNKVTEKGKDVELRCDPISGHTALYWYRQSLGQGLEFLIYFQGNSAPDKSGLPSDRFSAERTGGSVSTLTIQRTQQEDSAVYLCASSSRRGYEQYFGPGTRLTVT.

The chain carries TRBV21-1 and TRBJ1-5. TRBV21-1 is an annotated pseudogene. CDR3 length: 16 residues. Here the CDR3 reads CASSKERRRVNQPQHF. In DNA, the CDR3 is TGTGCCAGCAGCAAAGAGCGCAGGCGGGTCAATCAGCCCCAGCATTTT.

A single count supports this clone. V and J are TRBV19 and TRBJ2-1; D gene unclear. The germline V and J ends were trimmed by 1 base and 4 bases, with 14 bases remaining between them. Germline V gives CDR1 LNHDA, CDR2 SQIVND (reference sequence). The length of the CDR3 is 16 residues. The CDR3 is CASSIVPGRAYNEQFF. DNA for the CDR3: TGTGCCAGTAGTATAGTACCAGGTAGGGCGTACAATGAGCAGTTCTTC.

The V and J genes are TRBV19 and TRBJ2-2; the D call may be TRBD1 or TRBD2 (6 bases each). CDR1 LNHDA and CDR2 SQIVND come from the germline V gene (reference sequence). Trimming cost V 3 bases and J 6 bases, with 17 bases left between them. CDR3 length equals 16 residues. In nucleotides, the CDR3 is TGTGCCAGTAGTATGAGGGGGGCTTCGTCCTCCGGGGAGCTGTTTTTT. Translated: CASSMRGASSSGELFF.

This chain uses TRBV14 with TRBJ2-7, with D hard to call. The CDR3 runs to 13 residues. Trimming removed 1 base at V and 7 bases at J, with 11 bases between. The germline V gene encodes CDR1 SGHDN and CDR2 FVKESK. The CDR3 is CASSQVGSPEQYF. CDR3 nucleotides: TGTGCCAGCAGCCAAGTTGGATCCCCGGAGCAGTACTTC.

The genes are TRBV2 and TRBJ2-6; D remains unclear. CDR1 is SNHLY and CDR2 is FYNNEI in the germline V gene. Trimming stripped 6 bases from V and 2 bases from J, with 11 bases between. CDR3 length: 15 residues. CDR3 in amino acids: CASRDRKAGANVLTF. CDR3 in DNA: TGTGCCAGCAGAGACCGGAAAGCTGGGGCCAACGTCCTGACTTTC.

The chain has TRBV4-2 and TRBJ1-2; weak D call: TRBD1 (5 bases). Trimming took off 0 bases at V and 4 bases at J, with 12 bases between the two ends. The CDR3 sequence is 15 residues long. Per the germline V gene, CDR1 is LGHNA and CDR2 is YNFKEQ. DNA for the CDR3: TGTGCCAGCAGCCAAGAAGGGACGTCCCGCTATGGCTACACCTTC. Translation gives CASSQEGTSRYGYTF.

The chain uses TRBV19 and TRBJ1-1, with D tentatively TRBD1 (6 bases). V gave up 2 bases and J gave up 1 base, with 14 bases separating them. The CDR3 totals 16 residues. Germline lookup yields CDR1 LNHDA and CDR2 SQIVND (reference sequence). CDR3: CASSITRGGPNTEAFF. The CDR3 bases are TGTGCCAGTAGTATAACCAGGGGCGGACCGAACACTGAAGCTTTCTTT.

This sequence joins TRBV27 and TRBJ1-2; 9 nucleotides align to TRBD1. The germline V gene encodes CDR1 MNHEY and CDR2 SMNVEV (reference sequence). This CDR3 contains 14 residues. With 3 bases clipped from V and 3 bases from J, the junction kept 2 bases outside the gene matches. The CDR3 nucleotides read TGTGCCAGCAGTTTGAGACAGGGGGACTATGGCTACACCTTC. It codes for CASSLRQGDYGYTF.

This clone has only a few counts. The chain recombines TRBV19 with TRBJ1-1; D gene uncertain. Germline V gene lookup returns CDR1 LNHDA and CDR2 SQIVND (reference sequence). With 5 bases removed from V and 5 bases from J, the gap between germline ends came to 12 bases. The CDR3 contains 13 residues. The DNA of the CDR3 is TGTGCCAGTAGTCCGACGTGGGGAACTGAAGCTTTCTTT. It translates to CASSPTWGTEAFF.

This chain joins TRBV14 and TRBJ2-7; D remains unclear. This CDR3 is 15 amino acids long. CDR1 SGHDN and CDR2 FVKESK come from the germline V gene. Trimming removed 4 bases from V and 2 bases from J, with 15 bases in between. The DNA for the CDR3 is TGTGCCAGCAGCCTACCGACAAGGTCCCCCTACGAGCAGTACTTC. Its translation is CASSLPTRSPYEQYF.

Of note for this clone: Other DNA sequences within the sample encode an identical CDR3. The chain couples TRBV7-3 to TRBJ2-5; the D is unclear. Germline assignment: CDR1 SGHTA and CDR2 FQGTGA. The ends were cut back, 0 bases at V and 5 bases at J, with 7 bases in the middle. The CDR3 spans 13 residues. The CDR3 protein is CASSLTVGETQYF. CDR3 coding DNA: TGTGCCAGCAGCTTAACGGTGGGGGAGACCCAGTACTTC.

The rearrangement uses TRBV25-1 and TRBJ2-2; the D is unclear. V dropped 2 bases and J dropped 1 base, with 11 bases sitting between them. This CDR3 contains 16 residues. The germline V gene has CDR1 MGHDK and CDR2 SYGVNS. CDR3 DNA: TGTGCCAGCAGTGAAAATCGTCCAGGGAACACCGGGGAGCTGTTTTTT. Protein sequence: CASSENRPGNTGELFF.

Points on this clone: Other DNA sequences from this sample encode an identical CDR3 as well. The V and J genes are TRBV18 and TRBJ1-1; D is perhaps TRBD1 (6 bases). CDR3 length equals 11 residues. The V and J ends lost 6 bases and 8 bases respectively, with 10 bases between them. The germline CDR1 and CDR2 sequences are KGHSH and LQKENI. This chain's CDR3 is CASSPDREAFF. The CDR3 DNA reads TGTGCCAGCTCCCCCGACAGGGAAGCTTTCTTT.

V is TRBV4-3 and J is TRBJ1-2, with 7 bases identical to TRBD1. The CDR3 loop spans 15 amino acids. V lost 8 bases to trimming and J lost 2 bases; unmatched junction nucleotides: 11. CDR1 and CDR2 (germline): LGHNA, YSLEER. For the CDR3, the DNA is TGCGCCAGCTCTATCCTTCCGGGACAGAACTATGGCTACACCTTC. It is translated as CASSILPGQNYGYTF.

This clone was seen a single time. An end of the junction does not agree with germline; a read error may underlie this. The V gene is TRBV6-5, the J gene TRBJ1-2, with 8 bases matching TRBD1. CDR1 and CDR2 from the germline V gene are MNHEY and SVGAGI. The CDR3 contains 12 residues. CDR3 in DNA: TGTGCCAGCAGACTTGGACAGGGCACCCTTTTTTTC. This gives the protein CASRLGQGTLFF.

The chain couples TRBV28 to TRBJ1-2; 7 positions agree with TRBD1. Germline values: CDR1 MDHEN, CDR2 SYDVKM. CDR3 size: 17 residues. The V and J ends lost 4 bases and 1 base, in that order; junction bases with no gene match: 12. The CDR3 DNA follows: TGTGCCAGCAGTTCGATTTATACAGGGGCTATTAACTATGGCTACACCTTC. This codes for CASSSIYTGAINYGYTF.

This chain uses TRBV19 with TRBJ2-1; 12 bases fit TRBD2. The CDR3 length is 15 residues. The V segment lost 7 bases and the J segment 7 bases; nucleotides outside the gene matches: 8. CDR1 LNHDA and CDR2 SQIVND come from the germline V gene (reference sequence). CDR3 loop: CASTISSGGVNEQFF. CDR3 in DNA: TGTGCCAGTACCATATCTAGCGGGGGGGTGAATGAGCAGTTCTTC.

In its sample, this clone was seen once. J is TRBJ2-3 and V is TRBV27; D is possibly TRBD1 or TRBD2 (5 bases each). Between the trimmed V and J ends, which lost 3 bases and 7 bases, there was a span of 29 bases. Per germline, CDR1 MNHEY and CDR2 SMNVEV (reference sequence). The CDR3 contains 19 residues. Here the CDR3 DNA reads TGTGCCAGCAGTTTGCTGGGGGACGCCCGCAACTTCATCAAGAATACGCAGTATTTT. Translation: CASSLLGDARNFIKNTQYF.

This clone was detected only a few times. V is TRBV29-1 and J is TRBJ2-1; D uncertain. The germline CDR1 and CDR2 sequences are SQVTM and ANQGSEA. The CDR3 totals 12 residues. The V end was cut by 5 bases, the J end by 6 bases, with 11 bases between. DNA for the CDR3: TGCAGCGTTAATGAGGACCTCAATGAGCAGTTCTTC. This codes for CSVNEDLNEQFF.

This clone was seen a single time. The rearrangement uses TRBV25-1 and TRBJ2-2; TRBD1 or TRBD2 may be the D gene (5 bases each). The CDR3 contains 16 residues. Germline lookup yields CDR1 MGHDK and CDR2 SYGVNS. Trimming left V 1 base short and J 1 base short, with 10 bases between. The DNA for the CDR3 is TGTGCCAGCAGTGAATTTGGGGGTGAGAACACCGGGGAGCTGTTTTTT. As protein: CASSEFGGENTGELFF. The variable domain in full, completed from reference TRBV25-1 and TRBJ2-2, reads EADIYQTPRYLVIGTGKKITLECSQTMGHDKMYWYQQDPGMELHLIHYSYGVNSTEKGDLSSESTVSRIRTEHFPLTLESARPSHTSQYLCASSEFGGENTGELFFGEGSRLTVL.

J is TRBJ1-1 and V is TRBV5-1; possibly TRBD1 for D (5 bases). Trimming stripped 0 bases from V and 5 bases from J, with 14 bases between. The CDR3 totals 15 residues. Looked up from germline, CDR1 is SGHRS and CDR2 is YFSETQ. CDR3 amino acids: CASSLGEMGHTEAFF. The DNA of the CDR3 is TGCGCCAGCAGCTTGGGCGAGATGGGGCATACTGAAGCTTTCTTT.

In its sample, this clone was seen a few times. The chain couples TRBV5-1 to TRBJ1-6; D possibly corresponds to TRBD1 (6 bases). Germline V gene lookup returns CDR1 SGHRS and CDR2 YFSETQ. The CDR3 sequence is 15 residues long. The V end lost 4 bases, the J end lost 5 bases, and 13 bases lay between the germline ends. CDR3 region: CASSPRDTDNSPLHF. The DNA of the CDR3 is TGCGCCAGCAGCCCCAGGGACACCGATAATTCACCCCTCCACTTT.

The V and J genes are TRBV7-3 and TRBJ2-7; 8 positions agree with TRBD1. V trimming: 4 bases; J trimming: 0 bases; junction bases outside the gene matches: 2. CDR1 SGHTA and CDR2 FQGTGA come from the germline V gene. The CDR3 extends over 14 amino acids. The CDR3 is CASSWTGTSYEQYF. The CDR3 DNA sequence: TGTGCCAGCAGCTGGACAGGGACCTCCTACGAGCAGTACTTC. Using reference TRBV7-3 and TRBJ2-7 for the parts outside the CDR3, the full variable domain is GAGVSQTPSNKVTEKGKYVELRCDPISGHTALYWYRQSLGQGPEFLIYFQGTGAADDSGLPNDRFFAVRPEGSVSTLKIQRTERGDSAVYLCASSWTGTSYEQYFGPGTRLTVT.

The chain has TRBV10-1 and TRBJ2-3; D assignment may be TRBD1 or TRBD2 (5 bases each). Germline values: CDR1 WNHNN, CDR2 SYGVQD (reference sequence). The CDR3 runs to 20 residues. V dropped 7 bases and J dropped 0 bases, with 29 bases sitting between them. The CDR3 sequence is CASISGYQRRTSESTDTQYF. The CDR3 bases are TGCGCCAGCATTTCAGGGTACCAGAGGCGTACTAGTGAAAGCACAGATACGCAGTATTTT.

V usage is TRBV23-1 and J usage is TRBJ2-1; 11 bases match TRBD1. TRBV23-1 is reported as an ORF; its role is uncertain. The CDR3 totals 16 residues. The trim removed 3 bases at V and 7 bases at J, leaving 8 bases unmatched. The CDR3 DNA is TGCGCCAGCAGTCAGGGCGGACAGGGGGCAGGTAATGAGCAGTTCTTC. Protein sequence: CASSQGGQGAGNEQFF.

The V call is TRBV10-3, the J call TRBJ2-2; TRBD2 matches at 13 bases. Germline-derived CDR1 and CDR2 are ENHRY and SYGVKD. The length of the CDR3 is 17 residues. V gave up 4 bases and J gave up 2 bases; unmatched junction bases: 4. CDR3 protein: CAISVLAGGRNTGELFF. For the CDR3, the DNA is TGTGCCATCAGTGTACTAGCGGGGGGGAGAAACACCGGGGAGCTGTTTTTT.

V is TRBV5-1 and J is TRBJ1-2, with a weak D call TRBD1 (5 bases). CDR1 and CDR2 from the germline V gene are SGHRS and YFSETQ. The CDR3 contains 16 residues. The ends were cut back, 0 bases at V and 0 bases at J, with 12 bases in the middle. CDR3 nucleotide sequence: TGCGCCAGCAGCTTGGCGACAGTACGGGCTAACTATGGCTACACCTTC. Its protein product is CASSLATVRANYGYTF. The full variable domain, in which reference TRBV5-1 and TRBJ1-2 provide the parts outside the CDR3, is KAGVTQTPRYLIKTRGQQVTLSCSPISGHRSVSWYQQTPGQGLQFLFEYFSETQRNKGNFPGRFSGRQFSNSRSEMNVSTLELGDSALYLCASSLATVRANYGYTFGSGTRLTVV.

V usage is TRBV19 and J usage is TRBJ1-5, with a tentative D call TRBD1 (6 bases). The V end was cut by 4 bases, the J end by 6 bases, with 10 bases between. CDR3 size: 13 residues. Germline CDR1 LNHDA, CDR2 SQIVND (reference sequence). CDR3 loop: CASSRGGFQPQHF. Here the CDR3 DNA reads TGTGCCAGTAGTAGAGGGGGGTTTCAGCCCCAGCATTTT.

The J gene is TRBJ1-1, the V gene TRBV5-4; perhaps TRBD1 as D (5 bases). There are 14 residues in the CDR3. Germline CDR1 reads SGHNT; CDR2 reads YYREEE (reference sequence). V lost 3 bases and J 4 bases, leaving 13 bases between the germline ends. CDR3 in DNA: TGTGCCAGCAGCTCCTCCGGAGGGGCCACTGAAGCTTTCTTT. Its translation: CASSSSGGATEAFF.